Below are 10 T cell receptor beta chains sequenced from a single sample in a study of blood T cells in healthy people across ages. Sample-barcoded 5' priming and a J-beta primer mix drove a second PCR of roughly 6 to 12 cycles. In TCRdb, the 5' RACE reads were re-called with MiXCR into one record per CDR3 protein. This table holds around 870,000 distinct CDR3 sequences, 29% found once. Sequenced sample: blood. The receptors originated from a woman of 80 years or more in good health.

A few counts support this clonotype. It may be a read error: a sequence one base away is much more abundant. This chain joins TRBV25-1 and TRBJ2-1; no reliable D call. Germline V lookup: CDR1 MGHDK, CDR2 SYGVNS. This CDR3 has 13 amino acids. The CDR3 sequence is CASSDGTYSEQFF. The DNA of the CDR3 is TGTGCCAGCAGTGACGGAACCTACAGTGAGCAGTTCTTC.

In its sample, this clonotype was seen a few times. This rearrangement joins TRBV27 to TRBJ2-7, with TRBD2 identical over 12 bases. This CDR3 has 18 amino acids. The V gene end was trimmed by 3 bases and the J gene end by 0 bases; junction bases not matched to a gene: 9. Germline CDR1 MNHEY, CDR2 SMNVEV (reference sequence). The CDR3 protein is CASSFLTSGRSTSYEQYF. The CDR3 nucleotides are TGTGCCAGCAGTTTCCTAACTAGCGGGAGGAGTACCTCCTACGAGCAGTACTTC.

The table lists this clonotype with many counts. J is TRBJ1-1 and V is TRBV30, with 7 positions matching TRBD1. CDR1 and CDR2 (germline): GTSNPN, SVGIG (reference sequence). The V and J ends lost 5 bases and 6 bases, in that order; junction bases with no gene match: 15. The CDR3 covers 15 residues. In DNA form, the CDR3 reads TGTGCCTGGGGCAATAAGGGGGCAAGGTGGGCTGAAGCTTTCTTT. This sequence encodes CAWGNKGARWAEAFF.

This clonotype was recorded many times. The V call is TRBV3-1, the J call TRBJ2-6; unclear D gene. Germline V gene sequence: CDR1 LGHDT, CDR2 YNNKEL (reference sequence). This CDR3 is 16 amino acids long. V gave up 6 bases and J gave up 2 bases, with 14 bases separating them. The CDR3 nucleotides read TGTGCCAGCAGTCTAAGAGTTGGGCCTGGGGCCAACGTCCTGACTTTC. Its translation: CASSLRVGPGANVLTF.

The chain carries TRBV5-1 and TRBJ2-5, with D tentatively TRBD1 (7 bases). The DNA end lines up better with TRBJ2-7; the J call may be wrong. Germline loops: CDR1 SGHRS, CDR2 YFSETQ. CDR3 length equals 18 residues. DNA for the CDR3: TGCGCCAGCAGCCCTCCGGGACAGTCTGCCGGGAGTACCTACGAGCAGTACTTC. Protein: CASSPPGQSAGSTYEQYF.

With regard to this clonotype: A much more abundant neighbour one base away suggests this may be a read error. The chain is built from TRBV20-1 and TRBJ1-2, with a possible D match to TRBD1 (6 bases). The CDR3 loop spans 15 amino acids. Germline lookup yields CDR1 DFQATT and CDR2 SNEGSKA (reference sequence). Trimming left V 6 bases short and J 4 bases short, with 21 bases between. The CDR3 region is CSARDTGRVGYGYTF. CDR3 sequence (DNA): TGCAGTGCCAGGGATACAGGGAGGGTTGGCTATGGCTACACCTTC.

This clonotype has just a few counts. The chain uses TRBV6-6 and TRBJ2-3; no definite D call. Trimming pared 4 bases from V and 14 bases from J, leaving 13 bases between. Germline lookup yields CDR1 MNHNY and CDR2 SVGAGI (reference sequence). The CDR3 loop spans 11 amino acids. The CDR3 loop reads CASSSNRMRYF. For the CDR3, the DNA is TGTGCCAGCAGTTCCAATAGGATGCGGTATTTT.

This clonotype has a handful of counts. V gene TRBV7-2 combines with J gene TRBJ2-2, with D tentatively TRBD2 (7 bases). Germline V CDR1 and CDR2: SGHTA, FQGNSA. Trimming pared 5 bases from V and 6 bases from J, leaving 19 bases between. This CDR3 region has 16 residues. The CDR3 reads CASSPRGGAMAGELFF. The CDR3, as DNA: TGTGCCAGCAGCCCACGAGGGGGGGCGATGGCCGGGGAGCTGTTTTTT.

The count of this clonotype is one. The CDR3 coding sequence is TGCAGTGCTAGGGGACGGCAGATACAAGAGACCCAGTACTTC. This sequence encodes CSARGRQIQETQYF. This chain links TRBV20-1 with TRBJ2-5; D assignment may be TRBD1 or TRBD2 (5 bases each). Between the trimmed V and J ends, which lost 3 bases and 2 bases, there was a span of 13 bases. The germline V gene has CDR1 DFQATT and CDR2 SNEGSKA (reference sequence). The CDR3 contains 14 residues.

The DNA of the CDR3 is TGTGCCAGCAGCCCACTAGGACTAGCGGGGGAGACCCAGTTCTTC. Residues: CASSPLGLAGETQFF. The rearrangement joins TRBV7-2 to TRBJ2-1; TRBD2 matches 13 bases. This CDR3 is 15 amino acids long. The V and J ends lost 5 bases and 13 bases, in that order; junction bases with no gene match: 11. Germline assignment: CDR1 SGHTA and CDR2 FQGNSA. Based on the CDR3 plus reference TRBV7-2 and TRBJ2-1, the full variable domain is GAGVSQSPSNKVTEKGKDVELRCDPISGHTALYWYRQSLGQGLEFLIYFQGNSAPDKSGLPSDRFSAERTGGSVSTLTIQRTQQEDSAVYLCASSPLGLAGETQFFGPGTRLTVL.